The T cell receptor (beta chain) described here comes from a study of shared clonotypes between healthy human individuals. Across the whole study: Contributing individuals were a couple of females and a few males aged 18 to 49.

Clones were read by immunoSEQ multiplex PCR, and TCRdb kept only the in-frame ones, dropping some. Here the sample spans around 1.6 million clones, approximately 98% being singletons. Germline V gene sequence: CDR1 MDHEN, CDR2 SYDVKM. This CDR3 comprises 16 residues. Trimming took 6 bases from V and 6 from J; bases not matched to a gene: 7. Donation came from healthy HIV-negative adults that had no recent acute infections or vaccinations. A split of CD4+ cells into CD45RA+ naive and CD45RA-negative memory subsets was performed. Overall study results and limits: On the whole, naive subsets had larger estimated richness than memory subsets had.

This clone occurred once. Its target is not known. The clonotype originates from a man aged 30 to 39 in good health. Input material: naive CD4+ T cells sorted from blood. The subset here: CD45RA+ positively selected. The J gene is TRBJ2-1, the V gene TRBV28, with 14 bases identical to TRBD2. CDR3 DNA sequence: TGTGCCAGCAGCTCAGCTGGGACTAGCGGGAGCAATGAGCAGTTCTTC. Translation gives CASSSAGTSGSNEQFF.